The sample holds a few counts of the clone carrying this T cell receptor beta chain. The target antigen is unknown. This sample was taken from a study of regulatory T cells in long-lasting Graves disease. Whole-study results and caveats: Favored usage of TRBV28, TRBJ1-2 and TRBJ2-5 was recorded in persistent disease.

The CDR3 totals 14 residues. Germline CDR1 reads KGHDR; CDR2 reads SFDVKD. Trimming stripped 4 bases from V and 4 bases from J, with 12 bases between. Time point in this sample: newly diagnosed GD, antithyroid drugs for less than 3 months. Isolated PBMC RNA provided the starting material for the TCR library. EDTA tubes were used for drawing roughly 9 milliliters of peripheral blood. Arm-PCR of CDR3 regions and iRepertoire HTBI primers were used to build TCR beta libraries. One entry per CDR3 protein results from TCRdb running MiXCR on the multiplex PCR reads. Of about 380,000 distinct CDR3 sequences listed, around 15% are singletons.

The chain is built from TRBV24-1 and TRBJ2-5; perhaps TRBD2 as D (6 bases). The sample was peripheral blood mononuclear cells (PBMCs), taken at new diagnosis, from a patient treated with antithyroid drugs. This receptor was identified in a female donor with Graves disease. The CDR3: CATSDGTVLETQYF. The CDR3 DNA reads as TGTGCCACCAGTGACGGGACTGTTCTAGAGACCCAGTACTTC.